These T cell receptor beta chains were read from a single sample in a study of T cell repertoires in aging, cancer and after chemotherapy. TCRdb recomputed calls from the multiplex PCR reads with MiXCR, one row per CDR3 protein. There are roughly 2,000 distinct CDR3 sequences in the sample; roughly 24% occur only once, and about 9% lies in the top ten. Sequencing input: blood. All receptors come from a human donor with a solid tumor. Both conserved end residues are part of each CDR3. The D gene is left open where the match is weak. Only part of the rows carry a size: once, few, many, or a class if the clone is expanded.

cdr3_aa: CASSGSLGNQPQHF
cdr3_nt: TGTGCCAGCAGTGGGTCCCTAGGCAATCAGCCCCAGCATTTT
j_call: TRBJ1-5
clone_size: -
d_call: -
v_call: TRBV6-5

cdr3_aa: CSANREGHNEQFF
cdr3_nt: TGCAGTGCTAACAGGGAAGGTCACAATGAGCAGTTCTTC
j_call: TRBJ2-1
clone_size: few
d_call: -
v_call: TRBV20-1

cdr3_aa: CASSRTGMNTEAFF
cdr3_nt: TGTGCCAGCAGTAGGACAGGGATGAACACTGAAGCTTTCTTT
j_call: TRBJ1-1
clone_size: -
d_call: TRBD1
v_call: TRBV6-5

cdr3_aa: CASSLAGASYNEQFF
cdr3_nt: TGCGCCAGCAGCCTAGCGGGGGCCTCCTACAATGAGCAGTTCTTC
j_call: TRBJ2-1
clone_size: few
d_call: TRBD2
v_call: TRBV5-1

cdr3_aa: CASSTREKLFF
cdr3_nt: TGTGCCAGTAGTACGAGGGAAAAACTGTTTTTT
j_call: TRBJ1-4
clone_size: large
d_call: -
v_call: TRBV19

cdr3_aa: CATSDPDRATDTQYF
cdr3_nt: TGTGCCACCAGTGACCCCGACAGGGCCACAGATACGCAGTATTTT
j_call: TRBJ2-3
clone_size: few
d_call: TRBD1
v_call: TRBV24-1

cdr3_aa: CASSGGALGSPLHF
cdr3_nt: TGTGCCAGCAGTGGGGGGGCTTTGGGATCACCCCTCCACTTT
j_call: TRBJ1-6
clone_size: few
d_call: -
v_call: TRBV27

cdr3_aa: CASSRTGENQPQHF
cdr3_nt: TGTGCCAGCAGCCGGACAGGGGAGAATCAGCCCCAGCATTTT
j_call: TRBJ1-5
clone_size: few
d_call: TRBD1
v_call: TRBV28

cdr3_aa: CSVEKVRNEQYF
cdr3_nt: TGCAGCGTTGAAAAAGTTCGCAACGAGCAGTACTTC
j_call: TRBJ2-7
clone_size: large
d_call: -
v_call: TRBV29-1

cdr3_aa: CASSPGGGRIAQPQHF
cdr3_nt: TGTGCCAGCAGTCCTGGAGGGGGCCGGATTGCTCAGCCCCAGCATTTT
j_call: TRBJ1-5
clone_size: large
d_call: TRBD1
v_call: TRBV6-6

cdr3_aa: CAISERWDTQYF
cdr3_nt: TGTGCCATCAGTGAGAGGTGGGATACGCAGTATTTT
j_call: TRBJ2-3
clone_size: -
d_call: -
v_call: TRBV10-3

cdr3_aa: CASSLGGGRDTEAFF
cdr3_nt: TGTGCCAGCAGTTTAGGGGGGGGTAGGGACACTGAAGCTTTCTTT
j_call: TRBJ1-1
clone_size: few
d_call: -
v_call: TRBV28

cdr3_aa: CASSLRGGPNQPQHF
cdr3_nt: TGTGCCAGCAGTTTGAGGGGGGGCCCTAATCAGCCCCAGCATTTT
j_call: TRBJ1-5
clone_size: -
d_call: -
v_call: TRBV28

cdr3_aa: CASQTIGLAIDTQYF
cdr3_nt: TGTGCCAGTCAAACCATAGGACTAGCAATAGATACGCAGTATTTT
j_call: TRBJ2-3
clone_size: -
d_call: TRBD2
v_call: TRBV6-2/TRBV6-3

cdr3_aa: CASSDGQGGNYEQYF
cdr3_nt: TGTGCCAGCAGTGACGGACAGGGGGGAAACTACGAGCAGTACTTC
j_call: TRBJ2-7
clone_size: large
d_call: TRBD1
v_call: TRBV6-5

cdr3_aa: CASSPDRGRPYQETQYF
cdr3_nt: TGCGCCAGCAGCCCAGACAGGGGGCGACCGTACCAAGAGACCCAGTACTTC
j_call: TRBJ2-5
clone_size: -
d_call: TRBD1
v_call: TRBV5-1

cdr3_aa: CSARVGSGEGNEQFF
cdr3_nt: TGCAGTGCTAGAGTCGGTAGCGGGGAGGGCAATGAGCAGTTCTTC
j_call: TRBJ2-1
clone_size: once
d_call: TRBD2
v_call: TRBV20-1

cdr3_aa: CASSPGTLSGGPPNEQFF
cdr3_nt: TGTGCCAGCAGCCCCGGCACGTTGAGCGGGGGACCTCCCAATGAGCAGTTCTTC
j_call: TRBJ2-1
clone_size: -
d_call: TRBD2
v_call: TRBV6-6